This paragraph covers one T cell receptor beta chain sequence. The target antigen is unknown. The data belong to a study of T-cell memory formation after mild COVID-19. Overall study context: TCR clusters largely stayed donor specific.

A single record per CDR3 protein comes from TCRdb applying MiXCR to the 5' RACE reads. The profile shows 560,000 or so distinct CDR3 sequences, approximately 15% of them singletons. Study-wide findings and caveats: There was no confirmation that second-wave clones peaking on day 37 were SARS-CoV-2 specific. Of the contracting clones, CD4+ ones lay mainly in CM and EM, and CD8+ ones in EMRA. Later expanders leaned CD4+, whereas day 15 to 85 contracting clones were balanced CD4/CD8.

The TCR sequence derives from an adult woman who had mild COVID-19 (a few samples of this study predate the infection). Cell type and time point are not known. What was sequenced was PBMCs or a T cell subset sorted from them (not recorded which).

This chain's CDR3 is CASNRQGSYNEQFF. The DNA of the CDR3 is TGTGCCAGCAATCGACAGGGGAGTTACAATGAGCAGTTCTTC. The chain uses TRBV28 and TRBJ2-1; 8 bases match TRBD1. CDR1 and CDR2 (germline): MDHEN, SYDVKM. The ends lost 7 bases at V and 4 bases at J; junction bases unmatched: 6. The CDR3 contains 14 residues.